The T cell receptor beta chain described here comes from a study of cytotoxic CD8 clonotypes in ibrutinib-treated CLL. Repertoires were generated with immunoSEQ multiplex PCR, while TCRdb's copy carries only in-frame clones and drops some. Counted here are 150,000 to 200,000 clones, about 88% occurring once; the ten biggest clones make up 3% to 3.5%. This CDR3 has 16 amino acids. Germline CDR1 is LGHNA and CDR2 is YSLEER. V was clipped by 0 bases and J by 3 bases; unmatched bases: 7. The source material was PBMCs, sampled at disease progression, from a patient treated with ibrutinib. The clonotype comes from a human donor with chronic lymphocytic leukemia. The genes are TRBV4-3 and TRBJ2-5, with 7 bases identical to TRBD2. CDR3 protein: CASSQDDAGVKETQYF. The CDR3 DNA reads TGCGCCAGCAGCCAAGATGACGCGGGAGTAAAAGAGACCCAGTACTTC.